This record looks at one T cell receptor (beta chain) sequence and its context. Its target is not known. This CDR3 region has 14 residues. J lost 3 bases, V lost 5 bases, and 4 bases had no gene match. Germline CDR1 and CDR2: SEHNR and FQNEAQ (reference sequence). The sequenced template was cDNA made from the entire isolated RNA. Here immunoSEQ multiplex PCR was the method, and the copy in TCRdb shows in-frame clones only, minus some. This sample has around 130,000 clones, with roughly 10% found just once. This sample stems from a study of beta chain features in type 1 diabetes. Whole-study findings and limits: Across patients, naive, central memory and Treg TCRB repertoires exhibited apparently greater similarity than was observed across healthy donors. Type 1 diabetes patients had TCRB CDR3s that were shorter (moderately but significantly so) in all four CD4+ subsets. Equally in patients and controls, PCR might preferentially amplify shorter templates.

The source of this sequence is a man aged 25 to 45 with type 1 diabetes. The chain links TRBV7-9 to TRBJ1-5; 7 bases agree with TRBD1. The specimen sequenced was central memory CD4+ T cells from blood. The CDR3, as DNA: TGTGCCAGCAGCATGGACAGGCCCAATCAGCCCCAGCATTTT. Protein sequence: CASSMDRPNQPQHF.